This T cell receptor beta chain came from a study of cytomegalovirus exposure and HLA in healthy donors. The study, taken as a whole, reports: Researchers reported in a later analysis that a missense DCLRE1C variant was tied to TCR beta V- and J-gene trimming. Apparent HLA restriction characterized most CMV-associated TCR beta chains in a later analysis.

In germline, CDR1 is LNHDA, CDR2 SQIVND (reference sequence). The germline V and J ends were trimmed by 3 bases and 5 bases, with 13 bases remaining between them. The CDR3 is 14 amino acids. The PCR employed 60 Vbeta primers together with 13 Jbeta primers. Repertoires were generated with immunoSEQ multiplex PCR, while TCRdb's copy carries only in-frame clones and drops some. Among 35,000 to 40,000 clones listed, 70% to 75% were seen once. Worth noting for this clone: Its antigen is unknown.

The source is a man aged 25 to 45 in good health and CMV-seronegative. The rearrangement uses TRBV19 and TRBJ1-1; a possible D gene is TRBD1 (6 bases). Material: PBMCs. CDR3 in amino acids: CASSIGDKFTEAFF. The CDR3, as DNA: TGTGCCAGTAGTATCGGGGACAAGTTTACTGAAGCTTTCTTT.